These 13 T cell receptor beta chains were all obtained from the same sample, sequenced in a study of blood T cells in healthy people across ages. For the second PCR, which ran for 7 to 11 cycles, a sample-barcoded 5' primer and a J-beta primer mix were used. A single record per CDR3 protein comes from TCRdb applying MiXCR to the 5' RACE reads. Of around 1,100,000 distinct CDR3 sequences in the sample, roughly two fifths were seen once. The sequenced sample consisted of blood. These receptors came from a young man in good health.

The V gene is TRBV2, the J gene TRBJ2-1; the match to TRBD1 covers 8 bases. The CDR3 spans 14 residues. Germline CDR1 reads SNHLY; CDR2 reads FYNNEI. V was pared by 9 bases and J by 0 bases, with 4 bases of the junction left unmatched. CDR3 nucleotides: TGTGCCAGTCAAACAGGGGGCTCCTACAATGAGCAGTTCTTC. As protein: CASQTGGSYNEQFF.

A few counts support this clonotype. The chain combines TRBV7-2 with TRBJ2-1; no definite D call. Germline CDR1 is SGHTA and CDR2 is FQGNSA. Trimming cost V 2 bases and J 7 bases, with 12 bases left between them. CDR3 length: 14 residues. The DNA for the CDR3 is TGTGCCAGCAGCTTATCAACCCGGCGGAATGAGCAGTTCTTC. Its protein is CASSLSTRRNEQFF.

Points on this clonotype: At one boundary the junction diverges from the germline segment, which might be a read error. This chain joins TRBV7-6 and TRBJ1-4; possible D gene TRBD1, 5 bases. The CDR3 sequence is 19 residues long. Germline assignment: CDR1 SGHVS and CDR2 FNYEAQ. The CDR3 sequence is CASSLVAGGRIPTNEKLFF. Written as DNA, the CDR3 is TGTGCCAGCAGCTTAGTCGCCGGGGGTCGGATTCCAACTAATGAAAAGCTGTTTTTT.

This clonotype has more than one count but fewer than ten. The V gene is TRBV5-1, the J gene TRBJ2-7, with 7 nucleotides matching TRBD2. V shed 4 bases, J shed 6 bases, and the junction held 4 bases outside the gene matches. The CDR3 is made up of 12 amino acids. The germline CDR1 and CDR2 sequences are SGHRS and YFSETQ. CDR3 nucleotide sequence: TGCGCCAGCAGCCCCTTAGCGGGCGAGCAGTACTTC. Protein sequence: CASSPLAGEQYF.

This chain joins TRBV7-9 and TRBJ1-5; D is ambiguous. CDR1 and CDR2 from the germline V gene are SEHNR and FQNEAQ (reference sequence). The CDR3 runs 13 residues. V shed 2 bases and J shed 3 bases, with 5 bases lying between them. CDR3 in amino acids: CASSLWDNQPQHF. The CDR3 DNA reads as TGTGCCAGCAGCTTATGGGACAATCAGCCCCAGCATTTT.

The CDR3: CASSFGARSTDTQYF. Written as DNA, the CDR3 is TGCGCCAGCAGCTTCGGGGCACGGAGCACAGATACGCAGTATTTT. The V gene is TRBV5-1, the J gene TRBJ2-3; D may correspond to TRBD1 or TRBD2 (5 bases each). V was clipped by 2 bases and J by 0 bases, with 10 bases between them. The CDR3 is 15 residues long. Germline V gives CDR1 SGHRS, CDR2 YFSETQ.

V gene TRBV9 combines with J gene TRBJ1-2, with D hard to call. V dropped 0 bases and J dropped 5 bases, with 26 bases sitting between them. The germline V gene encodes CDR1 SGDLS and CDR2 YYNGEE. This CDR3 region has 19 residues. DNA of the CDR3: TGTGCCAGCAGCGTAGGGGCGGTCACGCTCCCGGGGAAGGGATATGGCTACACCTTC. It specifies CASSVGAVTLPGKGYGYTF.

The chain couples TRBV7-9 to TRBJ2-7; D not certain. The DNA end lines up better with TRBJ2-5; the J call may be wrong. The germline CDR1 and CDR2 sequences are SEHNR and FQNEAQ (reference sequence). The CDR3 contains 15 residues. As DNA, the CDR3 is TGTGCCAGCAGCTCTCGGGTAGTGGAACAAGAGACCCAGTACTTC. It codes for CASSSRVVEQETQYF.

The rearrangement joins TRBV4-3 to TRBJ2-1; 7 bases fit TRBD2. Judging by the DNA end, TRBJ2-7 fits better; the J call may be wrong. The CDR3 loop spans 15 amino acids. The V gene's germline CDR1 is LGHNA and CDR2 YSLEER. CDR3 region: CASSQVSGARNEQYF. CDR3 sequence (DNA): TGCGCCAGCAGCCAAGTGAGCGGGGCGAGGAATGAGCAGTACTTC.

This clonotype was picked up a small number of times. The chain combines TRBV28 with TRBJ2-1, with TRBD2 identical over 14 bases. This CDR3 has 18 amino acids. Looked up from germline, CDR1 is MDHEN and CDR2 is SYDVKM. V shed 5 bases, J shed 6 bases, and the junction held 12 bases outside the gene matches. In nucleotides, the CDR3 is TGTGCCAGCAGTCCGGGACTAGCGGGGGTTCGACGTCTCAATGAGCAGTTCTTC. Protein: CASSPGLAGVRRLNEQFF.

V usage is TRBV20-1 and J usage is TRBJ2-4; D may match TRBD1 or TRBD2 (5 bases each). The tail of the sequence fits TRBJ2-7 better, so the J call may be wrong. The CDR3 sequence is 14 residues long. CDR1 is DFQATT, CDR2 SNEGSKA, per germline (reference sequence). CDR3 in DNA: TGCAGTGCTAGAGCCCGGGACGGGCTCTACGAGCAGTACTTC. As protein: CSARARDGLYEQYF.

The chain uses TRBV2 and TRBJ1-1, with TRBD1 matching 7 bases. This CDR3 has 12 residues. V was pared by 11 bases and J by 5 bases, with 8 bases of the junction left unmatched. Germline V gene data show CDR1 as SNHLY and CDR2 as FYNNEI. CDR3 sequence reads: CAATGVGTEAFF. The CDR3 DNA sequence: TGTGCCGCAACAGGGGTAGGAACTGAAGCTTTCTTT.

This clonotype was seen a few times. The V and J genes are TRBV6-2 or TRBV6-3 and TRBJ2-1; D not resolved. The V and J ends lost 5 bases and 7 bases respectively, with 18 bases between them. The CDR3 has 15 residues. The germline gives CDR1 MNHEY, CDR2 SVGEGT. This CDR3 is CASSEPVVPRNEQFF. The DNA of the CDR3 is TGTGCCAGCAGTGAGCCAGTGGTTCCGCGGAATGAGCAGTTCTTC.